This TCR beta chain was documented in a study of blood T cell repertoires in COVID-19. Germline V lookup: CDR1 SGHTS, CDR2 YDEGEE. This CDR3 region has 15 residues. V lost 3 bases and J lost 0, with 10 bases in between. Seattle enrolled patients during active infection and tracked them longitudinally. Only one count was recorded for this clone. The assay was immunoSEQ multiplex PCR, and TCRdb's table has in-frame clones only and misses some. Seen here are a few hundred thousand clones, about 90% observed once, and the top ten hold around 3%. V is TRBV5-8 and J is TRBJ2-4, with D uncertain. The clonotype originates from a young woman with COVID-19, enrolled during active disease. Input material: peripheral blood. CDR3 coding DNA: TGTGCCAGCAGCTCCAATGTACTAGCCAAAAACATTCAGTACTTC. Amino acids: CASSSNVLAKNIQYF.